This entry is about one T cell receptor beta chain. What it binds is not known. Using a J-beta primer mix together with a sample-barcoded 5' primer, a second PCR was run for roughly 7 to 12 cycles. TCRdb reanalysed the 5' RACE reads using MiXCR and keeps one entry per CDR3 protein. The table lists 1.5 million to 2 million distinct CDR3 sequences, less than 50% of them singletons, with around 2.1% in the top ten. CDR3 length equals 14 residues. V lost 6 bases and J lost 3, with 15 bases in between. The sample originates from a study of blood T cells in healthy people across ages. Study details: Template switching recovered approximately one barcoded beta molecule for every two T cells.

Broader study findings: Observed TCR beta diversity showed a strong correlation with the percentage of naive T cells as measured by flow cytometry.

The authors drew around 11 milliliters of peripheral blood from each donor. The TCR sequence derives from a woman aged 40 to 55 in good health. V gene TRBV12-3 or TRBV12-4 combines with J gene TRBJ2-7; possibly TRBD1 for D (5 bases). The sample consisted of blood. Here the CDR3 reads CASRALAQGYEQYF. DNA for the CDR3: TGTGCCAGCAGAGCCCTGGCGCAGGGCTACGAGCAGTACTTC.